A selection of T cell receptor beta chains follows, all from one sample in a study of quantifying T cell responses using KT2 cells. Each CDR3 protein gets one entry after TCRdb re-called the UMI-ligation and nested PCR reads with MiXCR. The sample consists of tens of thousands of distinct CDR3 sequences, roughly 8% of them appearing once. The material sequenced was PBMCs spiked with cells of the T cell clone KT2. Receptors originate from a human donor. CDR3s include the opening cysteine and the closing phenylalanine or tryptophan. A D gene is named only where the DNA matches it firmly. Clone size is stated in some rows and not others, as once, few, many or a class when expanded.

. | TRBJ1-3 | TRBV5-4 | many | TGTGCCAGCAGCTTGGGGGTCGCAGGGACCTTCTCTGGAAACACCATATATTTT | CASSLGVAGTFSGNTIYF
. | TRBJ1-4 | TRBV10-2 | few | TGCGCCAGCAAAAGGGGCATGAATGAAAAACTGTTTTTT | CASKRGMNEKLFF
. | TRBJ1-6 | TRBV29-1 | many | TGCAGCGTAGCTGGGACGGGGAATTCACCCCTCCACTTT | CSVAGTGNSPLHF
TRBD1 | TRBJ2-7 | TRBV4-2 | few | TGTGCCAGCGAACAGAGACAGGGCCTGGACCTGTACGAGCAGTACTTC | CASEQRQGLDLYEQYF
. | TRBJ1-2 | TRBV6-5 | many | TGTGCCAGCAGTTACGGGCAGGGAACCTATGGCTACACCTTC | CASSYGQGTYGYTF
TRBD1 | TRBJ1-2 | TRBV29-1 | many | TGCAGCGTTAAGACAGGGAGCTATGGCTACACCTTC | CSVKTGSYGYTF
. | TRBJ1-5 | TRBV2 | few | TGTGCCAGCAGTGAGGAGGGAGATCAGCCCCAGCATTTT | CASSEEGDQPQHF
. | TRBJ1-4 | TRBV6-2/TRBV6-3 | many | TGTGCCAGCAGTACCACAGGGAATCTTAATGAAAAACTGTTTTTT | CASSTTGNLNEKLFF
TRBD2 | TRBJ2-5 | TRBV29-1 | medium-sized | TGCAGCGTTGGCGGGAGGGCCGGGTACCAAGAGACCCAGTACTTC | CSVGGRAGYQETQYF
. | TRBJ2-7 | TRBV3-1 | few | TGTGCCAGCAGCCAAGCGACCCGAGGGCAGTACTTC | CASSQATRGQYF
TRBD1 | TRBJ2-1 | TRBV11-2 | few | TGTGCCAGCAGCTTAGAGCAGGGGGCGTACAATGAGCAGTTCTTC | CASSLEQGAYNEQFF
TRBD2 | TRBJ2-1 | TRBV2 | few | TGTGCCAGCAGTCGAAGCGGGGGGCCGTTGAATGAGCAGTTCTTC | CASSRSGGPLNEQFF
. | TRBJ1-1 | TRBV2 | many | TGTGCCAGCAAACACAACTTGGACACCGTGAACACTGAAGCTTTCTTT | CASKHNLDTVNTEAFF
TRBD2 | TRBJ2-5 | TRBV7-9 | few | TGTGCCAGCAGCTTAGGCGGGAGGGCTCAAGAGACCCAGTACTTC | CASSLGGRAQETQYF
. | TRBJ2-2 | TRBV5-4 | few | TGTGCCAGCAGCTTGGGAGGGAGCACCGGGGAGCTGTTTTTT | CASSLGGSTGELFF
. | TRBJ2-1 | TRBV7-2 | few | TGTGCCAGCAGCTCGAGCGGGTCCTACAATGAGCAGTTCTTC | CASSSSGSYNEQFF
. | TRBJ2-3 | TRBV13 | many | TGTGCCAGCAGCGCTCAAATGGGGCTAGATACGCAGTATTTT | CASSAQMGLDTQYF
TRBD1 | TRBJ1-2 | TRBV6-2/TRBV6-3 | . | TGTGCCAGCAGTTCCCCCGGGACAGTAACTGGCTACACCTTC | CASSSPGTVTGYTF
. | TRBJ2-3 | TRBV6-1 | many | TGTGCCAGCAATAGTAGCCCGGTGGGCCCAGATACGCAGTATTTT | CASNSSPVGPDTQYF
. | TRBJ1-1 | TRBV20-1 | few | TGCAGTGCTAGGGGGAGGGACGGCCTGAACACTGAAGCTTTCTTT | CSARGRDGLNTEAFF
TRBD2 | TRBJ2-7 | TRBV6-2/TRBV6-3 | few | TGTGCCAGCAGTTACTCTATGACTAGCGGCTACGAGCAGTACTTC | CASSYSMTSGYEQYF